The present T cell receptor (beta chain) was sequenced within a study of vaccination effects on CD4 cells after COVID-19. Study summary: Samples collected post-vaccine were obtained a median of 72 days after the second dose.

Clones were sequenced by immunoSEQ multiplex PCR, and TCRdb holds only the in-frame ones, with some missing. The sample lists some 74,000 clones, over 70% occurring once. With respect to this clone: Its antigen is currently unknown.

Per germline, CDR1 MNHEY and CDR2 SVGAGI. After removal of 5 bases from V and 6 bases from J, the junction contained 9 bases not matched to a gene. This CDR3 spans 14 amino acids. Before sequencing, viral peptide pools were used by the ViraFEST assay to expand antigen-specific CD4+ T cells. Scientists isolated CD4+ T cells after an approximately 10-day culture period ended. The vaccine given was either BNT162b2 or mRNA-1273, in two doses. This clonotype originated in a human donor who received a COVID-19 vaccine. This chain joins TRBV6-5 and TRBJ1-2; 7 bases are shared with TRBD1. The source material was CD4+ T cells from PBMCs cultured with HCoV-229E spike peptides, sampled after COVID-19 vaccination. The chain's CDR3 is CASSNRGSKDGYTF. The CDR3 DNA sequence: TGTGCCAGCAGTAACAGGGGCTCGAAGGATGGCTACACCTTC.